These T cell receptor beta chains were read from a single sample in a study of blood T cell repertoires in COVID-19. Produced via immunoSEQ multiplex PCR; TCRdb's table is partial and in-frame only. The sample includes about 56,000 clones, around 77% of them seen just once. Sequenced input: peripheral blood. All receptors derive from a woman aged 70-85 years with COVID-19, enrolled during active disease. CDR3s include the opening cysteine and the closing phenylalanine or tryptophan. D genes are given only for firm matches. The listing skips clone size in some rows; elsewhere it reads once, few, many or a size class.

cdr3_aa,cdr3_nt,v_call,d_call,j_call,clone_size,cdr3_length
CATSRRRGRDEKLFF,TGTGCCACCAGCAGACGAAGGGGGCGCGATGAAAAACTGTTTTTT,TRBV15,TRBD1,TRBJ1-4,NA,15
CASTGRMGEQYF,TGTGCCAGTACAGGGCGGATGGGCGAGCAGTACTTC,TRBV19,NA,TRBJ2-7,once,12
CASSPQGRNTEAFF,TGTGCCAGCAGTCCACAGGGGAGGAACACTGAAGCTTTCTTT,TRBV27,TRBD1,TRBJ1-1,few,14
CASRGVDSRTGSYEQYF,TGTGCCAGCAGGGGGGTCGACTCGCGGACAGGGTCCTACGAGCAGTACTTC,TRBV28,TRBD1,TRBJ2-7,NA,17
CASSPDFYGYTF,TGTGCCAGTAGTCCGGACTTCTATGGCTACACCTTC,TRBV19,NA,TRBJ1-2,NA,12
CATSRDFRGQGTPGRNQPQHF,TGTGCCACCAGCAGAGATTTCCGGGGACAGGGGACCCCGGGGAGGAATCAGCCCCAGCATTTT,TRBV15,TRBD1,TRBJ1-5,NA,21
CASSWGRTGPNTGELFF,TGCGCCAGCAGCTGGGGCCGGACAGGCCCTAACACCGGGGAGCTGTTTTTT,TRBV5-1,TRBD1,TRBJ2-2,once,17
CASSFKAGANEKLFF,TGCGCCAGCAGCTTCAAGGCAGGGGCTAATGAAAAACTGTTTTTT,TRBV5-1,NA,TRBJ1-4,NA,15
CASSLSGGGAQSYEQYF,TGCGCCAGCAGCTTGTCGGGCGGGGGGGCCCAATCCTACGAGCAGTACTTC,TRBV5-1,TRBD2,TRBJ2-7,NA,17
CARIRQGSTEAFF,TGTGCCAGAATTAGACAGGGCTCCACTGAAGCTTTCTTT,TRBV7-3,TRBD1,TRBJ1-1,once,13
CASSLAGAGDTQYF,TGTGCCAGCAGTCTGGCAGGGGCGGGAGATACGCAGTATTTT,TRBV2,NA,TRBJ2-3,NA,14
CASSVGSGNNEQFF,TGTGCCAGCAGCGTTGGCAGCGGGAACAATGAGCAGTTCTTC,TRBV9,TRBD2,TRBJ2-1,NA,14
CASSIRREGPRNEQFF,TGTGCCAGTAGTATCAGACGGGAGGGCCCTCGTAATGAGCAGTTCTTC,TRBV19,TRBD2,TRBJ2-1,NA,16
CASSQDRGYRGYTF,TGCGCCAGCAGCCAAGATAGGGGATATCGTGGCTACACCTTC,TRBV4-3,NA,TRBJ1-2,NA,14
CASSQEGLAGAIDTQYF,TGCGCCAGCAGCCAAGAGGGACTAGCGGGGGCTATAGATACGCAGTATTTT,TRBV4-1,TRBD2,TRBJ2-3,NA,17
CASSQVTSGPLGGETQYF,TGTGCCAGCAGCCAAGTTACTAGCGGGCCCCTCGGAGGGGAGACCCAGTACTTC,TRBV4-2,TRBD2,TRBJ2-5,NA,18
CASSQEGLAAEQFF,TGCGCCAGCAGCCAAGAGGGACTAGCGGCCGAGCAGTTCTTC,TRBV4-3,TRBD2,TRBJ2-1,NA,14
CASSIRDRAEAFF,TGTGCCAGCAGTATCCGGGACAGGGCTGAAGCTTTCTTT,TRBV27,TRBD1,TRBJ1-1,NA,13
CASSLGTGSNEKLFF,TGTGCCAGCAGCTTAGGCACCGGGTCTAATGAAAAACTGTTTTTT,TRBV7-2,NA,TRBJ1-4,NA,15
CASSFGTGAVNTEAFF,TGTGCCAGCAGTTTTGGGACAGGGGCTGTTAACACTGAAGCTTTCTTT,TRBV9,TRBD1,TRBJ1-1,NA,16
CSASVSALSGYTF,TGCAGTGCTAGTGTGAGCGCCCTGTCAGGCTACACCTTC,TRBV20-1,NA,TRBJ1-2,NA,13
CASGTGAPEQYF,TGTGCTAGTGGTACAGGGGCCCCCGAGCAGTACTTC,TRBV12-5,TRBD1,TRBJ2-7,NA,12
CATSRRYGMNTEAFF,TGTGCCACCAGCAGGAGGTACGGGATGAACACTGAAGCTTTCTTT,TRBV15,NA,TRBJ1-1,NA,15
CASSSTGLWNTEAFF,TGTGCCAGCAGTTCTACGGGACTCTGGAACACTGAAGCTTTCTTT,TRBV27,NA,TRBJ1-1,NA,15
CASSIGGTGGELFF,TGTGCCAGTAGTATTGGAGGAACGGGTGGGGAGCTGTTTTTT,TRBV19,NA,TRBJ2-2,NA,14
CASTRVASGHEKLFF,TGTGCCAGTACCCGGGTAGCCTCAGGGCATGAAAAACTGTTTTTT,TRBV19,NA,TRBJ1-4,NA,15
CASSVRGKETQYF,TGCGCCAGCAGTGTCCGGGGAAAAGAGACCCAGTACTTC,TRBV10-2,NA,TRBJ2-5,NA,13
CASSVGWTRARGGGELFF,TGTGCCAGCAGCGTAGGATGGACTAGGGCCAGGGGAGGCGGGGAGCTGTTTTTT,TRBV9,NA,TRBJ2-2,NA,18
CASSLLKSGTGGKGDYGYTF,TGTGCCAGCAGCTTGCTGAAATCGGGGACAGGGGGCAAGGGAGACTATGGCTACACCTTC,TRBV5-4,TRBD1,TRBJ1-2,NA,20
CASSPDRGWETQYF,TGTGCCAGCAGCCCGGACAGGGGCTGGGAGACCCAGTACTTC,TRBV11-1,TRBD1,TRBJ2-5,NA,14
CASSLGVQKNEKLFF,TGCGCCAGCAGCTTGGGTGTTCAGAAAAATGAAAAACTGTTTTTT,TRBV5-1,NA,TRBJ1-4,NA,15
CASSRYLAGGGSGTDTQYF,TGTGCCAGCAGCCGTTACCTAGCGGGAGGGGGGTCGGGCACAGATACGCAGTATTTT,TRBV9,TRBD2,TRBJ2-3,NA,19
CASSVAPPTGVRTDTQYF,TGTGCCAGCAGCGTAGCCCCACCGACCGGGGTACGCACAGATACGCAGTATTTT,TRBV9,NA,TRBJ2-3,once,18
CASSPRGGLAEAFF,TGTGCCAGCAGCCCAAGGGGAGGGCTGGCTGAAGCTTTCTTT,TRBV3-1/TRBV3-2,NA,TRBJ1-1,NA,14
CASSLMFGGSMAGNTIYF,TGTGCCAGCAGCTTGATGTTTGGGGGCTCTATGGCTGGAAACACCATATATTTT,TRBV5-4,NA,TRBJ1-3,NA,18
CASSPIGQGSNEKLFF,TGTGCCAGCAGCCCGATAGGGCAGGGATCAAATGAAAAACTGTTTTTT,TRBV2,NA,TRBJ1-4,NA,16
CASSYPGLAGADTQYF,TGTGCCAGCAGTTACCCGGGACTAGCGGGGGCAGATACGCAGTATTTT,TRBV6-6,TRBD2,TRBJ2-3,NA,16
CASSSDRVVRGYTF,TGTGCCAGCTCATCGGACAGGGTAGTGAGGGGCTACACCTTC,TRBV18,TRBD1,TRBJ1-2,NA,14
CASSQEGAQTEAFF,TGTGCCAGCAGCCAAGAGGGGGCCCAGACTGAAGCTTTCTTT,TRBV3-1/TRBV3-2,NA,TRBJ1-1,few,14
CASSQGQSGANVLTF,TGCGCCAGCAGCCAGGGCCAGTCTGGGGCCAACGTCCTGACTTTC,TRBV4-3,NA,TRBJ2-6,few,15
CASSLEDSSYNSPLHF,TGTGCCAGCAGTTTAGAGGACAGCTCCTATAATTCACCCCTCCACTTT,TRBV28,NA,TRBJ1-6,NA,16
CASSPRDSIEQFF,TGTGCCAGCAGCCCAAGGGACAGCATTGAGCAGTTCTTC,TRBV9,TRBD1,TRBJ2-1,NA,13
CSASQGGLAGAETQYF,TGCAGTGCTAGTCAGGGAGGACTAGCGGGAGCGGAGACCCAGTACTTC,TRBV20-1,TRBD2,TRBJ2-5,NA,16